This T cell receptor (beta chain) is drawn from a study of cytotoxic CD8 clonotypes in ibrutinib-treated CLL. Study summary: Treatment had run for a median approximately twelve months, range 6 to 36, when response samples were taken.

The germline CDR1 and CDR2 sequences are SEHNR and FQNEAQ (reference sequence). The germline V and J ends were trimmed by 5 bases and 7 bases, with 18 bases remaining between them. CDR3 length: 15 amino acids. Assay: immunoSEQ multiplex PCR; the TCRdb copy retains only in-frame clones and omits some. The sample holds 45,000 to 65,000 clones, less than 85% seen once. This sequence originates from a human donor with chronic lymphocytic leukemia. Specimen: PBMCs, collected after 24 months of ibrutinib treatment. The rearrangement links TRBV7-9 to TRBJ2-1; D might be TRBD2 (7 bases). The CDR3 reads CASSPIARGGNEQFF. Here the CDR3 DNA reads TGTGCCAGCAGCCCTATAGCTAGGGGGGGGAATGAGCAGTTCTTC.